This T cell receptor (beta chain) appears in the sequencing data of a study of T cells in Graves' hyperthyroidism and ophthalmopathy. Researchers amplified the TCR beta CDR3 regions from RNA transcripts. The TCR CDR3 first-round RT-PCR relied on the HTBI primer set. TCRdb re-called the multiplex PCR reads with MiXCR, one entry per CDR3 protein. The sample records 550,000 to 700,000 distinct CDR3 sequences, roughly 14% being singletons. Active moderate-to-severe ophthalmopathy, Clinical Activity Score at least 3, NOSPECS at least 4, under 3 months' duration. Reasons for excluding patients were uncontrolled infection, other autoimmune disease, pregnancy or lactation. This clonotype appeared many times. Material for sequencing was blood. The source is a woman in her thirties or forties with Graves' ophthalmopathy.

Here the CDR3 reads CAIRAGGISYEQYF. CDR3 coding DNA: TGTGCCATCAGGGCAGGGGGGATCTCCTACGAGCAGTACTTC. The chain has TRBV10-3 and TRBJ2-7, with D possibly TRBD1 on 7 matching bases. This CDR3 is built from 14 residues. The germline V gene has CDR1 ENHRY and CDR2 SYGVKD. The V gene lost 6 bases and the J gene lost 0 bases, with 12 bases spanning the gap.